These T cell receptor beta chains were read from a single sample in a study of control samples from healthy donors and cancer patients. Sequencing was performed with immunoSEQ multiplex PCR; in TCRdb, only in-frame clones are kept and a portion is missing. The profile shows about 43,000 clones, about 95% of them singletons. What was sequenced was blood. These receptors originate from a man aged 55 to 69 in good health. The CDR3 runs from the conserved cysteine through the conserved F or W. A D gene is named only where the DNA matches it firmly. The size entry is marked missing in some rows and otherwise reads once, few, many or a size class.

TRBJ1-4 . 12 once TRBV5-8 TGTGCCACCGAGCTTGGGGGTGAAAAACTGTTTTTT CATELGGEKLFF
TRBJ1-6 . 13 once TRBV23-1 TGCGCCAGCAGTAGGGAGGAGGATTCACCCCTCCACTTT CASSREEDSPLHF
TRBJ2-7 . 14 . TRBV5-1 TGCGCCAGCAGCTTGGCCCCGGGGCCCTACGAGCAGTACTTC CASSLAPGPYEQYF
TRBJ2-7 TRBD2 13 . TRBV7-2 TGTGCCAGCAGCCCCGTAGCGGGAGACGAGCAGTACTTC CASSPVAGDEQYF
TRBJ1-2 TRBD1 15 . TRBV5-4 TGTGCCAGCAGCTTGCCAGGGGGTAACAACTATGGCTACACCTTC CASSLPGGNNYGYTF
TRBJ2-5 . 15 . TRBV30 TGTGCCTGGACAGAGATAACCCCTAGTCTAGAGACCCAGTACTTC CAWTEITPSLETQYF
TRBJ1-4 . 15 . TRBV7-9 TGTGCCAGCAGCTTAGAAAGGGGTCGTAATGAAAAACTGTTTTTT CASSLERGRNEKLFF
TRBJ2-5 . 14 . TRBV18 TGTGCCAGCTCACCACGGAGAGGCCAAGAGACCCAGTACTTC CASSPRRGQETQYF
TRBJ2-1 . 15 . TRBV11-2 TGTGCCAGCAGTCAGGGGCGACTACCTTACAATGAGCAGTTCTTC CASSQGRLPYNEQFF
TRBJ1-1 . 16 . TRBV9 TGTGCCAGCAGCGTAGGAGGGGTCAACATGAACACTGAAGCTTTCTTT CASSVGGVNMNTEAFF
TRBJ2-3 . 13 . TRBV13 TGTGCCAGCAGCTTAGGCGGCACAGATACGCAGTATTTT CASSLGGTDTQYF
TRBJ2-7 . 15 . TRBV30 TGTGCCTGGAGTAACAACCCGGACACCGTCTACGAGCAGTACTTC CAWSNNPDTVYEQYF
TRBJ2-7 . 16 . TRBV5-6 TGTGCCAGCAGCTTAAGTCTAGATGACGGCATCTACGAGCAGTACTTC CASSLSLDDGIYEQYF
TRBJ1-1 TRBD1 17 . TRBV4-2 TGTGCCAGCAGGATCTCCGGGACAGTAAAGATGAACACTGAAGCTTTCTTT CASRISGTVKMNTEAFF
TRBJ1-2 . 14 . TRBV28 TGTGCCAGCAGGCGGCCGATTCCTGGGGATGGCTACACCTTC CASRRPIPGDGYTF
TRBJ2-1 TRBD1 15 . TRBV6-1 TGTGCCAGCAGTCGGGGACAGGGGTTCTTCAATGAGCAGTTCTTC CASSRGQGFFNEQFF
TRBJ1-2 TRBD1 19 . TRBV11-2 TGTGCCAGCAGCTTAGGCGTAGGGGGCCGGTTTAGGGATAACTATGGCTACACCTTC CASSLGVGGRFRDNYGYTF
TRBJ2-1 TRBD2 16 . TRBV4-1 TGCGCCAGCAGCCAAAGTCCCGGACTAGCGGGGAATGAGCAGTTCTTC CASSQSPGLAGNEQFF
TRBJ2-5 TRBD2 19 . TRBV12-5 TGTGCTAGTGGTTTGAGTGAGGGACTAGCGGGAGGACGCCTCGGGACCCAGTACTTC CASGLSEGLAGGRLGTQYF
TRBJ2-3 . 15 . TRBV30 TGTGCCTGGAGTGTACTGGGCAGGTACACAGATACGCAGTATTTT CAWSVLGRYTDTQYF
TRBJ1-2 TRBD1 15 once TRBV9 TGTGCCAGCAGCTTCCAGGGGGCTGGTACCTATGGCTACACCTTC CASSFQGAGTYGYTF
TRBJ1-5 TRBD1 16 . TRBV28 TGTGCCAGCAGTTTAACCGGGACAGGGGGGACTCAGCCCCAGCATTTT CASSLTGTGGTQPQHF
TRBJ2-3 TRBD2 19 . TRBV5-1 TGCGCCAGCAGCTTGGGGTCTGGGGGACTAGCGGGAGAGGCAGATACGCAGTATTTT CASSLGSGGLAGEADTQYF
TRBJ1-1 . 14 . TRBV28 TGTGCCAGCAGCACCTTGACAGAGAACACTGAAGCTTTCTTT CASSTLTENTEAFF
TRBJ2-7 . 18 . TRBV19 TGTGCCAGTAGCTCGGGACTCTTCAGGGGCCCCAATCCTTACGAGCAGTACTTC CASSSGLFRGPNPYEQYF
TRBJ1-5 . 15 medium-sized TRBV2 TGTGCCACCGGCAGGGACTATGGTGGGAATCAGCCCCAGCATTTT CATGRDYGGNQPQHF
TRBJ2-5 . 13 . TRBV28 TGTGCCAGCAGTTTATCCAGGCGGGAGACCCAGTACTTC CASSLSRRETQYF
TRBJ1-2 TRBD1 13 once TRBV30 TGTGCCTGGAGGGTAGACAGGGGCAAGGGCTACACCTTC CAWRVDRGKGYTF
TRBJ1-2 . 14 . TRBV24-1 TGTGCCACCAGCGGTACAGGTGGGGACTATGGCTACACCTTC CATSGTGGDYGYTF
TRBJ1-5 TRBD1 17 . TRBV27 TGTGCCAGCAGTTTATACCCGACAGGGGCCAACAATCAGCCCCAGCATTTT CASSLYPTGANNQPQHF
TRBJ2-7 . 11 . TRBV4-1 TGCGCCAACCCCTGGACCTACGAGCAGTACTTC CANPWTYEQYF
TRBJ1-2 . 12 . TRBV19 TGTGCCAGTGCCTCTCCTAACTATGGCTACACCTTC CASASPNYGYTF
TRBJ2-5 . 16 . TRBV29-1 TGCAGCGCCGCGAACCTGGGGGGCTCGGTTGGGGAGACCCAGTACTTC CSAANLGGSVGETQYF
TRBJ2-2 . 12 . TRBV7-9 TGTGCCAGCAGCTTAGCACTCGGGGAGCTGTTTTTT CASSLALGELFF
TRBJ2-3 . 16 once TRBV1 TGCACCAGCAGCCAACGTAAACCGGGTTACCCAGATACGCAGTATTTT CTSSQRKPGYPDTQYF
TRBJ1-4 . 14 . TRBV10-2 TGCGCCAGCAGGCACCGGGAAAGGGACGAAAAACTGTTTTTT CASRHRERDEKLFF
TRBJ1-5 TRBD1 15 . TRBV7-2 TGTGCCAGCAGCTTACAGGGGACAGCCAATCAGCCCCAGCATTTT CASSLQGTANQPQHF
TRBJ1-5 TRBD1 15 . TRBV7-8 TGTGCCAGCAGCTTAGGGGACAGGGGGGGTCAGCCCCAGCATTTT CASSLGDRGGQPQHF
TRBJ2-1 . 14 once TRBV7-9 TGTGCCAGCAGCCCCGGTATCACAAACAATGAGCAGTTCTTC CASSPGITNNEQFF
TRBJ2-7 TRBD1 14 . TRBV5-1 TGCGCCAGCACCCCCACCCAGGGGGACTACGAGCAGTACTTC CASTPTQGDYEQYF
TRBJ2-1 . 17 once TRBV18 TGTGCCAGCTCACGAGAAGCCGGGGCTTTCCCCTACAATGAGCAGTTCTTC CASSREAGAFPYNEQFF
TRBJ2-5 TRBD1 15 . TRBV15 TGTGCCACCAGCTATGGACAGGGGGACGAAGAGACCCAGTACTTC CATSYGQGDEETQYF
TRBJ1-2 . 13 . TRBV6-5 TGTGCCAGCCGCGAGAGGGGGAACTATGGCTACACCTTC CASRERGNYGYTF
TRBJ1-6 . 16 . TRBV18 TGTGCCAGCTCACCTTTGGAGGGTTCAATTGACTCACCCCTCCACTTT CASSPLEGSIDSPLHF
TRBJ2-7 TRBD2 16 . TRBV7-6 TGTGCCAGCAGCTTAGGGACTAGCGGGAGTTTTTCCGAGCAGTACTTC CASSLGTSGSFSEQYF
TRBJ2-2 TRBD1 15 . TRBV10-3 TGTGCCATCAGACCGGGACAGGGGAACACCGGGGAGCTGTTTTTT CAIRPGQGNTGELFF
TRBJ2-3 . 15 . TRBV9 TGTGCCAGCAGCGTAGTGGGCTATAGCACAGATACGCAGTATTTT CASSVVGYSTDTQYF
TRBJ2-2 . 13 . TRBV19 TGTGCCAGTAGTCTCCGTACCGGCGGGGAGCTGTTTTTT CASSLRTGGELFF
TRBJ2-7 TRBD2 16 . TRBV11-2 TGTGCCAGCAGCGGAGGCGCGGGAGGACGCTCCTACGAGCAGTACTTC CASSGGAGGRSYEQYF
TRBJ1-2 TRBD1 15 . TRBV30 TGTGCCTGGAGTGTAGAGACAGGGGGCAACTATGGCTACACCTTC CAWSVETGGNYGYTF
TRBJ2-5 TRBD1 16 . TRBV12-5 TGTGCTAGTGGTTTGGTTCCGGACAGGGGAATCGAGACCCAGTACTTC CASGLVPDRGIETQYF
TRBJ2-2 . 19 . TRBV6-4 TGTGCCAGCAGTGGATCCCCTGCGGGTCATCCTGCGTTCACCGGGGAGCTGTTTTTT CASSGSPAGHPAFTGELFF
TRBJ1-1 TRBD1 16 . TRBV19 TGTGCCAGTAGTATAGGACAGGGGAAAGTGGAAACTGAAGCTTTCTTT CASSIGQGKVETEAFF
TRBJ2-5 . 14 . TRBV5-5 TGTGCCAGCAGCCCACTTTGGGGCCAAGAGACCCAGTACTTC CASSPLWGQETQYF
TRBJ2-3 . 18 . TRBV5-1 TGCGCCAGCAGCTCGGGGAAGGCCCGGGACTGGGGTCGTGATACGCAGTATTTT CASSSGKARDWGRDTQYF
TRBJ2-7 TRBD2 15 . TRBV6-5 TGTGCCAGCAGTTACTTTAGCGGGAGTGTCAACGAGCAGTACTTC CASSYFSGSVNEQYF
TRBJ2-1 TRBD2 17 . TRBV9 TGTGCCAGCAGCGTAGATAACGCGGGAGGGCTTTTGAATGAGCAGTTCTTC CASSVDNAGGLLNEQFF
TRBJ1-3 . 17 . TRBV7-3 TGTGCCAGCAGCTTATTTCGGCCCAGCGGCTCTGGAAACACCATATATTTT CASSLFRPSGSGNTIYF